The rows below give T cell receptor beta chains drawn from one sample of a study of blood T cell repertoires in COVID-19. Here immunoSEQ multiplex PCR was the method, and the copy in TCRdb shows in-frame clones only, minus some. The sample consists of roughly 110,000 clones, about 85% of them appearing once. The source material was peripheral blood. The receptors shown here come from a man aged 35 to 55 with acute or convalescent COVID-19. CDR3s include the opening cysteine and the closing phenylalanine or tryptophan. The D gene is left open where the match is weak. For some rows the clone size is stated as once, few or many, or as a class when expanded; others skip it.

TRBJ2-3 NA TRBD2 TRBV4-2 TGTGCCAGCAGCCGAGCTAGGGGGACTAGCGGGGGGGCGAATACGCAGTATTTT CASSRARGTSGGANTQYF
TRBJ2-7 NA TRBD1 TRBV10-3 TGTGCCATCAGTCCTGTCCCGGGACAGGGACTATCCTACGAGCAGTACTTC CAISPVPGQGLSYEQYF
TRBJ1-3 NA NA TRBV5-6 TGTGCCAGCAGCTTGCGGAGGACTGGAAACACCATATATTTT CASSLRRTGNTIYF
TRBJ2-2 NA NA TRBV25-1 TGTGCCAGCAGTGATCTCTCTGGGCCCGGGGAGCTGTTTTTT CASSDLSGPGELFF
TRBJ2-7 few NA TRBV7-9 TGTGCCAGCAGCTCCCTGACAGCGACGAGCTCCTACGAGCAGTACTTC CASSSLTATSSYEQYF
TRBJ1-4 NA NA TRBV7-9 TGTGCCAGCAGCTTTGGCCAGTTTAATGAAAAACTGTTTTTT CASSFGQFNEKLFF
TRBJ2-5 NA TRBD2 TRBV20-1 TGCAGTTGGGGGGGGCAAGAGACCCAGTACTTC CSWGGQETQYF
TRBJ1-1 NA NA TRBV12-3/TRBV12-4 TGTGCCAGCAGGCCAGGGGACACTGAAGCTTTCTTT CASRPGDTEAFF
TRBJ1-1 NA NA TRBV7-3 TGTGCCAGCAGCTTCGAGGGAACTGAAGCTTTCTTT CASSFEGTEAFF
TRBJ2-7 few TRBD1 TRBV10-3 TGTGCCATCAGTGGAGGGTTTGGGGACAGGGAATCCTACGAGCAGTACTTC CAISGGFGDRESYEQYF
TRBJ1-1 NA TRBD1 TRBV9 TGTGCCAGCAGCGTGGACAGGACCGGGGACAGGGGCCGGAGGAATGAAGCTTTCTTT CASSVDRTGDRGRRNEAFF
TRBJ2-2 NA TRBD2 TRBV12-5 TGTGCTAGTGGCTCCCGACTAGCGGGGCTCACCGGGGAGCTGTTTTTT CASGSRLAGLTGELFF
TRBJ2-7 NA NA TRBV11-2 TGTGCCAGCAGCCCCCGGCAGGGCGGGGTTTACGAGCAGTACTTC CASSPRQGGVYEQYF
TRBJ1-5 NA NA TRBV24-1 TGTGCCACCAGTGACCCCCGGGACTCTAGCAATCAGCCCCAGCATTTT CATSDPRDSSNQPQHF
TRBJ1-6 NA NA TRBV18 TGTGCCAGCTCACCCGGCCGGGGGGCAGGCAATTCACCCCTCCACTTT CASSPGRGAGNSPLHF
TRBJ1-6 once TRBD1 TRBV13 TGTGCCAGCAGCTTAGTACAGGGGGCTGACTCACCCCTCCACTTT CASSLVQGADSPLHF
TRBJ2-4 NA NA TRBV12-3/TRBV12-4 TGTGCCAGCAGTCCTGACAGGTTCGACATTCAGTACTTC CASSPDRFDIQYF
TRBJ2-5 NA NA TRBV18 TGTGCCAGCTCACACAAAGAGACCCAGTACTTC CASSHKETQYF
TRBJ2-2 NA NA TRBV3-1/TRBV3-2 TGTGCCAGCAGCCAAGACCCAAGCGTCGGGGAGCTGTTTTTT CASSQDPSVGELFF
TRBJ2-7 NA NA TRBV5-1 TGCGCCAGCAGCCCGCGTGAGGGTAGGAGGTACGAGCAGTACTTC CASSPREGRRYEQYF
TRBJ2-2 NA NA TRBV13 TGTGCCAGCAGCTCAGAGAAGGGGCGGAGCACCGGGGAGCTGTTTTTT CASSSEKGRSTGELFF
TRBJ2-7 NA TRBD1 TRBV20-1 TGCAGTGCTAGTATACTGGGGACAGGGACCTACGAGCAGTACTTC CSASILGTGTYEQYF
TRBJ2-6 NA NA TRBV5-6 TGTGCCAGCAGCTCCCTGGGGAGCGCTGGGGCCAACGTCCTGACTTTC CASSSLGSAGANVLTF
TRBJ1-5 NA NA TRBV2 TGTGCCAGCAGTGAAATGAGGACAGCGGCGATCAATCAGCCCCAGCATTTT CASSEMRTAAINQPQHF
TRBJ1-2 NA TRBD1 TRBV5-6 TGTGCCAGCAGCTTGTTGACAGGGGATTTCTATGGCTACACCTTC CASSLLTGDFYGYTF
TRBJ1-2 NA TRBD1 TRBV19 TGTGCCAGTAGTAGGGCAGGGGGCAGCGATGGCTACACCTTC CASSRAGGSDGYTF
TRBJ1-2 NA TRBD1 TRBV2 TGTGCCAGCAGCCAGGGGGCAGACTATGGCTACACCTTC CASSQGADYGYTF
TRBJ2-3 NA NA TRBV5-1 TGCGCCAGCAGTGTCATGGGGGCATCAGATACGCAGTATTTT CASSVMGASDTQYF
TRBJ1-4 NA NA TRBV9 TGTGCCAGCAGCCCCGGGATACTAGTACGGGAAAAACTGTTTTTT CASSPGILVREKLFF
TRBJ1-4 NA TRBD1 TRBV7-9 TGTGCCAGCAGCCCCGGACAGGGAAGGGAAAAACTGTTTTTT CASSPGQGREKLFF
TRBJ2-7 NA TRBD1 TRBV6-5 TGTGCCAGCAGTCAGAAACGGGGACAGGGCTACGAGCAGTACTTC CASSQKRGQGYEQYF
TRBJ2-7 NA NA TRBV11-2 TGTGCCAGCAGCTTAGCGAGGGAAGCTGTCTACGAGCAGTACTTC CASSLAREAVYEQYF
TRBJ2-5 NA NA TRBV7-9 TGTGCCAGCAGCTTAGATCGGGGTCGCGAGACCCAGTACTTC CASSLDRGRETQYF
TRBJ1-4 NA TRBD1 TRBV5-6 TGTGCCAGCAGCTACCGGGACAGGGGAGTCGAAAAACTGTTTTTT CASSYRDRGVEKLFF
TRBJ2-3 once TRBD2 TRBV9 TGTGCCAGCAGCGTAGCTACGGGACTAGTCACAGATACGCAGTATTTT CASSVATGLVTDTQYF
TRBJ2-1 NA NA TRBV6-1 TGTGCCAGCAGTGAATCTCGCGATGAGCAGTTCTTC CASSESRDEQFF
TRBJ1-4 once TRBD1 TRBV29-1 TGCAGCGTTGCGATGACAGGGGGCACTGAAAAACTGTTTTTT CSVAMTGGTEKLFF
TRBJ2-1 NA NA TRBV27 TGTGCCAGCAGTTCGGCAGGGAATGAGCAGTTCTTC CASSSAGNEQFF
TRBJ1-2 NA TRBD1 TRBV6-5 TGTGCCAGCAGTTATTATACAGGGGTCGATGGCTACACCTTC CASSYYTGVDGYTF
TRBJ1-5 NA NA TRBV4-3 TGCGCCAGCAGCATGGGGGCTGCGAGCAATCAGCCCCAGCATTTT CASSMGAASNQPQHF
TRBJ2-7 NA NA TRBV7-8 TGTGCCAGCAGCTTGGGGACTGTCTCCTACGAGCAGTACTTC CASSLGTVSYEQYF
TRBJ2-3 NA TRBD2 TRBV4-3 TGCGCCAGCAGGAGGGGACTAGCGATCCCTCTGGGCACAGATACGCAGTATTTT CASRRGLAIPLGTDTQYF
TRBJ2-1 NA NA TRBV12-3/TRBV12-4 TGTGCCAGCAGTTTTGACTTAAATGAGCAGTTCTTC CASSFDLNEQFF
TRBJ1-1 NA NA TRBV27 TGTGCCAGCAGTTTAGCAGGTACGAACACTGAAGCTTTCTTT CASSLAGTNTEAFF
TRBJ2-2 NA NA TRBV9 TGTGCCAGCAGCGTAGCAACATCGCGGGTTGGGGCGAACACCGGGGAGCTGTTTTTT CASSVATSRVGANTGELFF
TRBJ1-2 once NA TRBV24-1 TGTGCCACCAGCTCAGGGAACTATGGCTACACCTTC CATSSGNYGYTF